The T cell receptor beta chain under discussion was sequenced for a study of blood T cells in healthy people across ages. The ends were cut back, 5 bases at V and 6 bases at J, with 13 bases in the middle. This CDR3 spans 13 amino acids. Germline values: CDR1 PRHDT, CDR2 FYEKMQ (reference sequence). Then a second PCR, running roughly 7 to 11 cycles, was carried out with a sample-barcoded 5' primer and a J-beta primer mix. TCRdb re-called the 5' RACE reads with MiXCR, one entry per CDR3 protein. The data hold about 1.5 million distinct CDR3 sequences, with less than 45% observed a single time. The clonotype originates from a woman between 18 and 29 years old in good health. The chain recombines TRBV13 with TRBJ1-2; the D gene is possibly TRBD1 (5 bases). The sample was blood. The CDR3 DNA reads as TGTGCCAGCAGCGGTGACAGTGAGGATGGCTACACCTTC. Its translation is CASSGDSEDGYTF.